This T cell receptor beta chain was retrieved from a study of blood T cell repertoires in COVID-19. Study-level background: Researchers got acute and convalescent COVID-19 samples from the United States, Italy and Spain. In each case, the material was cDNA or gDNA derived from T cells, B-cell-depleted T cells, or PBMCs.

How the authors handled the data: For nucleated cells, counts were estimated from reference gene primer amplification. This table comes from immunoSEQ multiplex PCR, and its TCRdb copy is limited to in-frame clones, with some not included. D and trimming come from the DNA, and the V and J calls and clone size come from that table. The table shows approximately 220,000 clones, with 80% to 90% occurring only once. V lost 4 bases and J lost 4, with 11 bases in between. From germline, CDR1 is SGDLS and CDR2 YYNGEE. The CDR3 loop spans 13 amino acids. The sequencing sample was made of peripheral blood. This chain connects TRBV9 to TRBJ1-2; D is possibly TRBD1 (6 bases). This TCR came from a man aged 50-60 years who had recovered from COVID-19. This CDR3 reads CASSKQGSYGYTF. CDR3 coding DNA: TGTGCCAGCAGCAAACAGGGAAGCTATGGCTACACCTTC.